This T cell receptor beta chain was documented in a study of blood T cells in healthy people across ages. Study-wide results and limits: Estimates drawn from one million T cells were deemed to understate diversity.

With a J-beta primer mix and a sample-barcoded 5' primer, a second PCR ran about 7 to 12 cycles. From the 5' RACE reads, TCRdb called clonotypes with MiXCR, one entry per CDR3 protein. The sample lists about 1,000,000 distinct CDR3 sequences, roughly 45% occurring once. Total RNA extraction produced at least 5 micrograms (per sample) for the study. Concerning this clonotype itself: What it recognizes is unknown.

J was trimmed by 5 bases and V by 6 bases; bases with no gene match: 6. The CDR3 is 13 residues long. Sequencing input: blood. This TCR derives from a woman in her sixties or seventies in good health. The chain carries TRBV12-3 or TRBV12-4 and TRBJ1-1; 7 positions match TRBD1. CDR3 protein: CASRPRGWTEAFF. CDR3 nucleotide sequence: TGTGCCAGCAGACCCAGGGGGTGGACTGAAGCTTTCTTT.